This TCR beta chain was identified during a study of T cell changes during pregnancy in multiple sclerosis. CDR1 KGHSH and CDR2 LQKENI come from the germline V gene. The CDR3 loop spans 15 amino acids. Trimming removed 5 bases from V and 6 bases from J, with 17 bases in between. Sequenced by immunoSEQ multiplex PCR; TCRdb stores in-frame clones only, minus some. The data hold around 47,000 clones, with 95% to 96% observed a single time. Here the sequenced sample was peripheral blood, taken in the second trimester of pregnancy. This sequence joins TRBV18 and TRBJ2-4, with D maybe TRBD1 (6 bases). This TCR came from a female donor with multiple sclerosis, enrolled in a pregnancy study. CDR3 sequence (DNA): TGTGCCAGCTCAGAAAGTCCAGGGGATAGAAACATTCAGTACTTC. Its translation is CASSESPGDRNIQYF.